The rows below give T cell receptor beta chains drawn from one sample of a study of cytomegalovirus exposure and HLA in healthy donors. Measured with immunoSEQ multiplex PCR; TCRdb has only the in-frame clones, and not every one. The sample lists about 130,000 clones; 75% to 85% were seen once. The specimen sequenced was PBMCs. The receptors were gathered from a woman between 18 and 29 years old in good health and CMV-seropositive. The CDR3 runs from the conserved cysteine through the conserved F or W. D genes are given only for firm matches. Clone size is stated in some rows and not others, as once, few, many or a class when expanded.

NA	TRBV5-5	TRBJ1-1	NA	CASSLPGDTEAFF	TGTGCCAGCAGCTTACCCGGTGACACTGAAGCTTTCTTT
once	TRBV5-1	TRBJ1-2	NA	CASRLAPENYGYTF	TGCGCCAGCCGACTGGCTCCGGAGAACTATGGCTACACCTTC
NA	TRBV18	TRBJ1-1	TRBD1	CASSPDRLNTEAFF	TGTGCCAGCTCACCGGACAGGTTGAACACTGAAGCTTTCTTT
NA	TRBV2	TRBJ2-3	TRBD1	CASRGDRDSSDTQYF	TGTGCCAGCAGGGGCGACAGGGATAGTTCAGATACGCAGTATTTT
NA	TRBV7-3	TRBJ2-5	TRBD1	CASSSGQSGRETQYF	TGTGCCAGCAGCTCGGGACAGTCGGGACGGGAGACCCAGTACTTC
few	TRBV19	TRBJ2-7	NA	CASSMFFGGLSHEQYF	TGTGCCAGTAGTATGTTTTTCGGGGGACTTTCGCACGAGCAGTACTTC
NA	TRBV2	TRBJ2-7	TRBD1	CASKGAGYEQYF	TGTGCCAGCAAGGGGGCAGGCTACGAGCAGTACTTC
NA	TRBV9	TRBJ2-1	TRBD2	CASGGTSGVDEQFF	TGTGCCAGCGGGGGAACTAGCGGGGTCGATGAGCAGTTCTTC
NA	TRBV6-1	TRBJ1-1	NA	CASSEGQTNEAFF	TGTGCCAGCAGTGAAGGACAGACAAATGAAGCTTTCTTT
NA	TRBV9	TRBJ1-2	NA	CASSFGDSNYGYTF	TGTGCCAGCAGTTTCGGGGATTCTAACTATGGCTACACCTTC
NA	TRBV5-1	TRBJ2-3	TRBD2	CASRIDGLASDTQYF	TGCGCCAGCAGAATCGACGGACTAGCATCAGATACGCAGTATTTT
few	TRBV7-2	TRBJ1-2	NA	CASTPGHLYGYTF	TGTGCCAGCACCCCGGGACACCTCTATGGCTACACCTTC
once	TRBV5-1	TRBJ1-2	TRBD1	CASSLEWDSNYGYTF	TGCGCCAGCAGCTTGGAATGGGACAGTAACTATGGCTACACCTTC
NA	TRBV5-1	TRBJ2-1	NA	CASSSGLAPGEQFF	TGCGCCAGCAGCTCCGGGTTAGCGCCGGGTGAGCAGTTCTTC
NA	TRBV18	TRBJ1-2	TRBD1	CASSPADRGPSGYTF	TGTGCCAGCTCACCAGCGGACAGGGGGCCCTCTGGCTACACCTTC